One sample yielded the 5 T cell receptor beta chains listed below, sequenced in a study of blood T cells in healthy people across ages (dated by TCRdb to between 2014 and 2016). The method behind the library was 5' RACE. The reads were generated on an Illumina HiSeq 2500. A second PCR of 7 to 11 cycles was performed with a sample-barcoded 5' primer and a J-beta primer mix. TCRdb cleaned the public reads at Q25 with fastp, built clones with MiXCR and kept in-frame beta chains. Each entry merges the rows of one CDR3 protein and shows their most common DNA and genes. The sample data list approximately 780,000 distinct CDR3 sequences, and under 30% of these were observed just once. The ten largest account for 3% of the sample. In addition, the sample was reused for a study of T cells of mothers and their children.

The sequenced material came from blood. All receptors derive from a boy between 10 and 17 years old in good health.

This clonotype was picked up a small number of times. This CDR3 is CASRTTSRQFF. CDR3 sequence (DNA): TGTGCCAGCAGAACGACTAGCCGGCAGTTCTTC. This chain links TRBV12-3 or TRBV12-4 with TRBJ2-1; 7 bases are shared with TRBD2. The CDR3 length is 11 residues. J lost 12 bases, V lost 6 bases, and 5 bases had no gene match.

The rearrangement links TRBV6-6 to TRBJ1-5; D uncertain. The CDR3 sequence is 15 residues long. Germline lookup yields CDR1 MNHNY and CDR2 SVGAGI (reference sequence). V gave up 6 bases and J gave up 1 base, with 13 bases separating them. The CDR3 sequence: CASRQDSGSNQPQHF. The DNA of the CDR3 is TGTGCCAGCAGGCAGGACTCGGGGAGCAATCAGCCCCAGCATTTT.

J is TRBJ2-5 and V is TRBV20-1; D may be TRBD2 (6 bases). The CDR3 spans 15 residues. Trimming pared 3 bases from V and 2 bases from J, leaving 16 bases between. In germline, CDR1 is DFQATT, CDR2 SNEGSKA (reference sequence). The CDR3 DNA follows: TGCAGTGCTAGCTTGGCCGGGAGTGGACAAGAGACCCAGTACTTC. It translates to CSASLAGSGQETQYF.

CDR3 amino acids: CASSDRTSGGRGDTQYF. CDR3 DNA sequence: TGTGCCAGCAGCGATCGGACTAGCGGGGGGCGTGGAGATACGCAGTATTTT. The chain recombines TRBV7-9 with TRBJ2-3, with 14 nucleotides matching TRBD2. J gave up 5 bases and V 5 bases, and 9 bases lay outside the gene matches. The CDR3 loop spans 17 amino acids. CDR1 is SEHNR, CDR2 FQNEAQ, per germline (reference sequence).

The sample holds many counts of this clonotype. This chain uses TRBV19 with TRBJ2-1, with TRBD2 identical over 8 bases. The junction had 1 base not matched to a gene; V was cut back by 0 bases and J by 0 bases. This CDR3 region has 16 residues. Germline CDR1 LNHDA, CDR2 SQIVND (reference sequence). CDR3 nucleotide sequence: TGTGCCAGTAGTATAGATCGGGGGGGCTCCTACAATGAGCAGTTCTTC. As protein: CASSIDRGGSYNEQFF.